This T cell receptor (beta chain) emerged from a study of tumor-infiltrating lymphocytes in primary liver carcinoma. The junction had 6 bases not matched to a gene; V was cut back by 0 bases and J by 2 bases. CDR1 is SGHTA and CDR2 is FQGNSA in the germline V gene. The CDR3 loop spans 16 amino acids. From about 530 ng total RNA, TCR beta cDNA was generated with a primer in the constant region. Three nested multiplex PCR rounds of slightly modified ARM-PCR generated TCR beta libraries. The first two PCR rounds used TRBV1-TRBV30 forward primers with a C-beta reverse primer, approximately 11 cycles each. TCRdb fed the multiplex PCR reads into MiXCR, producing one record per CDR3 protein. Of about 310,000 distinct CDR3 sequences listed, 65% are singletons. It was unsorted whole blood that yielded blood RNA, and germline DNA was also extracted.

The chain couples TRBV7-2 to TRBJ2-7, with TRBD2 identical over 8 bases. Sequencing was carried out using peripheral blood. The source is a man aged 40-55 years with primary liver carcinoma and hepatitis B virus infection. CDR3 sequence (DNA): TGTGCCAGCAGCTTAGCGGGCGGGAGGACTCCCTACGAGCAGTACTTC. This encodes CASSLAGGRTPYEQYF.